This T cell receptor beta chain is drawn from a study of blood T cell repertoires in COVID-19. Between the trimmed V and J ends, which lost 3 bases and 4 bases, there was a span of 10 bases. Per germline, CDR1 SEHNR and CDR2 FQNEAQ (reference sequence). CDR3 size: 14 residues. The repertoire was sequenced with immunoSEQ multiplex PCR; TCRdb's copy has only in-frame clones and lacks some. The sample lists 84,000 or so clones, 75% to 85% seen once, with 15% to 20% in the top ten. The sample comprised peripheral blood. The chain couples TRBV7-9 to TRBJ1-5, with TRBD1 as a possible D gene (5 bases). This clonotype was obtained from a woman of 80 years or more with acute or convalescent COVID-19. The CDR3 is CASSLTASNQPQHF. Here the CDR3 DNA reads TGTGCCAGCAGCTTGACAGCTTCAAATCAGCCCCAGCATTTT.